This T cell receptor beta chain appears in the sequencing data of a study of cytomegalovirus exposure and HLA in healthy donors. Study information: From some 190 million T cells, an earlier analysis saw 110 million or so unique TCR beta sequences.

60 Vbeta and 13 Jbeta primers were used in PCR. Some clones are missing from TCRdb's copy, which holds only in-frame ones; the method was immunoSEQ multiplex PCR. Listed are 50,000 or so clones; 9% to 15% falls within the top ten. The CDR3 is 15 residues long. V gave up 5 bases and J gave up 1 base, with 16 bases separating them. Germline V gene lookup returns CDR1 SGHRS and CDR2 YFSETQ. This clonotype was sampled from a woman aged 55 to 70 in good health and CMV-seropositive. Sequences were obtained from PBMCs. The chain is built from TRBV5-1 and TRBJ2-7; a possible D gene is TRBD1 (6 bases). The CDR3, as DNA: TGCGCCAGCAGGAAGGACAGTGGGGCTTCCTACGAGCAGTACTTC. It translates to CASRKDSGASYEQYF.